This TCR beta chain came from a study of blood T cell repertoires in COVID-19. Study summary: The origin of the acute and convalescent COVID-19 samples was the United States, Italy and Spain. In each case, the material was cDNA or gDNA derived from T cells, B-cell-depleted T cells, or PBMCs.

Original analysis: Scientists estimated how many nucleated cells there were by amplifying reference gene primers. Some clones are missing from TCRdb's copy, which holds only in-frame ones; the method was immunoSEQ multiplex PCR. V and J calls and clone size are copied from that table; D and trimming were computed from the DNA. The sample consists of about 250,000 clones, about 91% of them appearing once. Germline-derived CDR1 and CDR2 are SGHTA and FQGNSA. The CDR3 sequence is 16 residues long. Between the trimmed V and J ends, which lost 5 bases and 1 base, there was a span of 17 bases. The chain employs TRBV7-2 and TRBJ1-2, with a possible D match to TRBD1 (5 bases). This sequence was found in an older man with acute or convalescent COVID-19. Sequencing used peripheral blood. The CDR3 loop reads CASSLMGRGSNYGYTF. CDR3 sequence (DNA): TGTGCCAGCAGCCTAATGGGGAGGGGCAGTAACTATGGCTACACCTTC. The variable domain in full, with the rest retrieved from reference TRBV7-2 and TRBJ1-2, is GAGVSQSPSNKVTEKGKDVELRCDPISGHTALYWYRQSLGQGLEFLIYFQGNSAPDKSGLPSDRFSAERTGGSVSTLTIQRTQQEDSAVYLCASSLMGRGSNYGYTFGSGTRLTVV.